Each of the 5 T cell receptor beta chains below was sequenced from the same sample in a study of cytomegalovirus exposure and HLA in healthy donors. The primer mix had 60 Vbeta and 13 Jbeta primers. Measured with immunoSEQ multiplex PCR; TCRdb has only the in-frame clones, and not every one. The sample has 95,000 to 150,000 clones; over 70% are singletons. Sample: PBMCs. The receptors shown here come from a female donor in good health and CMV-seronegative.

The CDR3 coding sequence is TGTGCCAGCAGTCGTTTAGGACTCGGACCTAATTCACCCCTCCACTTT. Translated, it gives CASSRLGLGPNSPLHF. V and J are TRBV27 and TRBJ1-6; D is unresolved. V gave up 5 bases and J gave up 6 bases, with 17 bases separating them. This CDR3 spans 16 amino acids. CDR1 and CDR2 from the germline V gene are MNHEY and SMNVEV (reference sequence).

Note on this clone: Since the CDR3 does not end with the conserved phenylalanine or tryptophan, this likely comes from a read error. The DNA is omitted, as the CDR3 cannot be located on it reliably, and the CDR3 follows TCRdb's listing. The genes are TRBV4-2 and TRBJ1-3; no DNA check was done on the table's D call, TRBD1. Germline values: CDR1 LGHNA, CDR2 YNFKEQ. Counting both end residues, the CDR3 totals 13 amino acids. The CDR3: CASSQTGLAWRYL.

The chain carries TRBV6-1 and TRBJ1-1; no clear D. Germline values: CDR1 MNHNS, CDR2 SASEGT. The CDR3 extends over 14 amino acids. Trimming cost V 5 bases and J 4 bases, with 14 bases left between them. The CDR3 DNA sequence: TGTGCCAGCAGTCGCGAGGGCCTGGGCACTGAAGCTTTCTTT. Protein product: CASSREGLGTEAFF.

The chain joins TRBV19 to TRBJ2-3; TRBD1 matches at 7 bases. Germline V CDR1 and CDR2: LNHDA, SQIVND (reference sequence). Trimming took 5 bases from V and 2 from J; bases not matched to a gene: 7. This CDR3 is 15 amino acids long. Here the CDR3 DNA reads TGTGCCAGTAGTCAAGGGACAGCGTCCACAGATACGCAGTATTTT. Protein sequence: CASSQGTASTDTQYF.

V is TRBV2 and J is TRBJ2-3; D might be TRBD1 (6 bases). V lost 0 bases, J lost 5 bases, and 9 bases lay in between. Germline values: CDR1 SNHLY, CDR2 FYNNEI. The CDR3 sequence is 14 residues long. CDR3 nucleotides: TGTGCCAGCAGTGAAGCCGAACAGGGAGATACGCAGTATTTT. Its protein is CASSEAEQGDTQYF.